This T cell receptor beta chain is from a study of T cells after yellow fever vaccination. Study-level results: The CD4 compartment and the CD8 compartment contained a small share of clonotypes in common.

MiXCR was run by TCRdb on the 5' RACE reads, yielding one entry per CDR3 protein. This table has around 500,000 distinct CDR3 sequences, roughly 22% appearing once. Looked up from germline, CDR1 is MNHEY and CDR2 is SVGEGT. With 0 bases removed from V and 0 bases from J, the gap between germline ends came to 1 base. The CDR3 has 13 residues. This clonotype was detected many times. Antigen unknown. The chain recombines TRBV6-2 or TRBV6-3 with TRBJ2-3; no firm D call. The sequence was obtained from a man younger than 30 who received the YFV17D yellow fever vaccine. The sequences come from PBMCs, collected about 21 days after the first yellow fever vaccination. Written as DNA, the CDR3 is TGTGCCAGCAGTTACTCCAGCACAGATACGCAGTATTTT. It is translated as CASSYSSTDTQYF.